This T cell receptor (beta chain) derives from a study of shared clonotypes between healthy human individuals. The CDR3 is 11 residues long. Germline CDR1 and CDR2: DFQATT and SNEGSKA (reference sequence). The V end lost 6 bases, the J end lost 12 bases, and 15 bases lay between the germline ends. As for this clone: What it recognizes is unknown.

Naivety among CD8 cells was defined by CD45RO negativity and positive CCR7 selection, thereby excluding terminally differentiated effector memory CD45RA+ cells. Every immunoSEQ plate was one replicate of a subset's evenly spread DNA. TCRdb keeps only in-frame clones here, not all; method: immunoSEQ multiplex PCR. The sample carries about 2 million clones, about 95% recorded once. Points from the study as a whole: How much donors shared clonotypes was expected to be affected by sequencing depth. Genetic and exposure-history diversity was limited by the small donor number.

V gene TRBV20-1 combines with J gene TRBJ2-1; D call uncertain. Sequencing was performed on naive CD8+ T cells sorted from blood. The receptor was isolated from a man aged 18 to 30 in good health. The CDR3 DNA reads TGCAGTGCCGGATCTAAGTATGGGCAGTTCTTC. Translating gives CSAGSKYGQFF.